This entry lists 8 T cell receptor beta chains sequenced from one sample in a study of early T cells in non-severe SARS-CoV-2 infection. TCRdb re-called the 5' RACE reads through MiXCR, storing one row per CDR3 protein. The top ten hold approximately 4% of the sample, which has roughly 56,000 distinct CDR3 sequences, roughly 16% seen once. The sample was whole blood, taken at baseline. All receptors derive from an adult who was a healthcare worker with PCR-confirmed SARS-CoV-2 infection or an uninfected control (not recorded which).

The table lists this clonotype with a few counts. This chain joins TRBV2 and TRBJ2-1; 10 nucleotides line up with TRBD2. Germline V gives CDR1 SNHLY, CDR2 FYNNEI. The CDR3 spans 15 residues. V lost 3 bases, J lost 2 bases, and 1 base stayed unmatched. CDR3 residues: CASSEGLATYNEQFF. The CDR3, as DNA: TGTGCCAGCAGTGAGGGACTAGCGACCTACAATGAGCAGTTCTTC.

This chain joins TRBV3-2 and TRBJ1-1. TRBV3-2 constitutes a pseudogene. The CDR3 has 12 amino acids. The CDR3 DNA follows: TGTGCCAGCAGCCGTGGAACTACTGAAGCTTTCTTT. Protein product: CASSRGTTEAFF.

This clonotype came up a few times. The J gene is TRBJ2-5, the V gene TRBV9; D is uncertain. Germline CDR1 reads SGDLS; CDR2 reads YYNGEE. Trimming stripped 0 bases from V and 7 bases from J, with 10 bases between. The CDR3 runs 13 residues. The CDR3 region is CASSVGGDWTQYF. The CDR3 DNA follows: TGTGCCAGCAGCGTAGGAGGCGACTGGACCCAGTACTTC. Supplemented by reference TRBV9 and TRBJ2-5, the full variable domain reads DSGVTQTPKHLITATGQRVTLRCSPRSGDLSVYWYQQSLDQGLQFLIQYYNGEERAKGNILERFSAQQFPDLHSELNLSSLELGDSALYFCASSVGGDWTQYFGPGTRLLVL.

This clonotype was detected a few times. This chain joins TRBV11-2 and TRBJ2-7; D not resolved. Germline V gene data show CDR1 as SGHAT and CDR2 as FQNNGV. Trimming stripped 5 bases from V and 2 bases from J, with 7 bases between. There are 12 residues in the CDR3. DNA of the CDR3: TGTGCCAGCAGCCCGCGACCCTACGAGCAGTACTTC. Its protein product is CASSPRPYEQYF.

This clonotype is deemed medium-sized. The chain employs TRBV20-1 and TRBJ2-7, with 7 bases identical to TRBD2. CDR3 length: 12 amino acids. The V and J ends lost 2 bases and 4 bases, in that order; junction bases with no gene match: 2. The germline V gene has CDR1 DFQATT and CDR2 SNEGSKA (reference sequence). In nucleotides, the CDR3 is TGCAGTGCTAGACTAGCGGAGTACGAGCAGTACTTC. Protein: CSARLAEYEQYF.

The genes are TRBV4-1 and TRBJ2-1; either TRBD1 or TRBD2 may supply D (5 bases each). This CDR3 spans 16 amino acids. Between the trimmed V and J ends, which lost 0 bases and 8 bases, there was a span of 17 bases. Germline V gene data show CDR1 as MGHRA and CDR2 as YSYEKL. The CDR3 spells CASSQDLAILGDEQFF. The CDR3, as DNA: TGCGCCAGCAGCCAAGATCTCGCGATCTTGGGGGATGAGCAGTTCTTC.

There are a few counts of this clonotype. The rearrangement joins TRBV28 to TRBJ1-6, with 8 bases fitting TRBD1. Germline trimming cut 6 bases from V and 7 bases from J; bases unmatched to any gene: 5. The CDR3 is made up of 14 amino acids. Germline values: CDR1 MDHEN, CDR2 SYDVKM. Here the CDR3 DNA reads TGTGCCAGCAGATGGACAGGGTTCAATTCACCCCTCCACTTT. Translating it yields CASRWTGFNSPLHF. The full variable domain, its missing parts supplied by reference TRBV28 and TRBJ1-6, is DVKVTQSSRYLVKRTGEKVFLECVQDMDHENMFWYRQDPGLGLRLIYFSYDVKMKEKGDIPEGYSVSREKKERFSLILESASTNQTSMYLCASRWTGFNSPLHFGNGTRLTVT.

The CDR3 DNA reads TGTGCCAGCGAAGGCGTAAGAGATACGCAGTATTTT. Protein: CASEGVRDTQYF. The genes are TRBV6-1 and TRBJ2-3, with D uncertain. In germline, CDR1 is MNHNS, CDR2 SASEGT. With 8 bases removed from V and 5 bases from J, the gap between germline ends came to 11 bases. This CDR3 has 12 amino acids.